Below, one TCR beta chain is given with its context. Antigen unknown. The data belong to a study of T cell responses to AZD1222 COVID-19 vaccine. This table comes from immunoSEQ multiplex PCR, and its TCRdb copy is limited to in-frame clones, with some not included. The sample has approximately 190,000 clones, around nine tenths seen once; the top ten hold roughly 4%. Broader study findings: Just six or seven AZD1222 recipients tested seropositive at baseline. Within unmutated variant regions lay the reported targets of nearly half of spike-specific TCRs.

This CDR3 is 16 amino acids long. Trimming cost V 4 bases and J 0 bases; bases outside gene matches: 3. Germline loops: CDR1 SGHRS, CDR2 YFSETQ. The chain couples TRBV5-1 to TRBJ2-2, with 10 bases identical to TRBD1. The TCR sequence derives from an adult who received the MenACWY meningococcal vaccine as a control. Sequences were derived from peripheral blood, sampled 28 days after the second dose of the MenACWY control vaccine. CDR3 sequence reads: CASSPTGGANTGELFF. DNA for the CDR3: TGCGCCAGCAGCCCGACAGGGGGCGCGAACACCGGGGAGCTGTTTTTT.